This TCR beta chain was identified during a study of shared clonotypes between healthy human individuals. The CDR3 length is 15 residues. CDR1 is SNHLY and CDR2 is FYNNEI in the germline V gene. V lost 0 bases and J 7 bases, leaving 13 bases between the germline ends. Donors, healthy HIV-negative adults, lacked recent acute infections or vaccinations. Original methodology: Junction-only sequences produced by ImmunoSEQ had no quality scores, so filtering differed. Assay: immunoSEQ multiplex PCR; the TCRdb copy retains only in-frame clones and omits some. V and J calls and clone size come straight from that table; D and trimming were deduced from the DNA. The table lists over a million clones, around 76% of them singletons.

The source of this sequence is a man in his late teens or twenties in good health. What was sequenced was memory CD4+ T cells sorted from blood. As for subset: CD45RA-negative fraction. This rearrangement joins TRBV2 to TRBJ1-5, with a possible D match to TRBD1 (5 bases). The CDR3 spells CASSEALGTNQPQHF. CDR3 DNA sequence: TGTGCCAGCAGTGAAGCTTTAGGGACTAACCAGCCCCAGCATTTT.